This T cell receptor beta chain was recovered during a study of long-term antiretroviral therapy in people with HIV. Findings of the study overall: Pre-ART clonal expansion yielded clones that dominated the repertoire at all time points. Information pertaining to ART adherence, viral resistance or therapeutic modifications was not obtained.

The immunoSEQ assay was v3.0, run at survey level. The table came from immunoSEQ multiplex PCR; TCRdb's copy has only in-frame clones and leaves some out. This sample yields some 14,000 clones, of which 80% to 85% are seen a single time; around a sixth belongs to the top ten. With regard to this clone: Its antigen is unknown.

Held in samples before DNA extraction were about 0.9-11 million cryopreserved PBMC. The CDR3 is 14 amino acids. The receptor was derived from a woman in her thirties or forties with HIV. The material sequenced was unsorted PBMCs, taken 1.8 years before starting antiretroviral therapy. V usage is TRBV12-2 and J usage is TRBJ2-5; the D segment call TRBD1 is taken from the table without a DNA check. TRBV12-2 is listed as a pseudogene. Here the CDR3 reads CASRQGQGPETQYF. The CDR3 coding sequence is TGTGCAAGTCGCCAAGGACAGGGACCAGAGACCCAGTACTTC.